This T cell receptor beta chain is from a study of identical twins. Study-wide results and limits: With beta out-of-frame sequences, excess sharing by twins was weaker.

As concerns this clonotype: The antigen remains undetermined.

The cDNA had a unique molecular identifier and a template-switch universal primer site. MiXCR, run by TCRdb on the 5' RACE reads, gives a single entry per CDR3 protein. This sample has about 290,000 distinct CDR3 sequences, with roughly 10% found just once. Germline CDR1 DFQATT, CDR2 SNEGSKA (reference sequence). Losses at the gene ends were 5 bases for V and 4 bases for J; bases not matched to a gene: 11. The CDR3 runs to 16 residues. In addition, the sample was reused for a study of yellow fever vaccine responses in identical twins.

The receptor comes from a woman under 30 in good health. V gene TRBV20-1 combines with J gene TRBJ2-7, with 13 bases lining up with TRBD2. Sequenced material: CD8+ T cells sorted from blood. The CDR3 DNA sequence: TGCAGTGCTCGCTCGGTACTAGCGGGAGGGCCATACGAGCAGTACTTC. It encodes CSARSVLAGGPYEQYF.